The clone carrying this T cell receptor (beta chain) was recorded only once. TCRdb keeps only in-frame clones here, not all; method: immunoSEQ multiplex PCR. This sample has about 66,000 clones, with roughly 80% found just once. The data stem from a study of OX40 agonist ivuxolimab in advanced cancers. Study summary: Intravenous ivuxolimab at 0.01 to 10 mg/kg was given to patients every 2 weeks. Each dose-escalation patient presented with hepatocellular carcinoma, melanoma, renal cell or head and neck cancer.

Blood got drawn at baseline, again on cycle 4 day 1, and then on cycle 7 day 1. V lost 2 bases, J lost 2 bases, and 9 bases lay in between. This CDR3 contains 14 residues. From germline, CDR1 is SGHRS and CDR2 YFSETQ. This chain links TRBV5-1 with TRBJ2-3; possibly TRBD2 for D (5 bases). The sequences come from CD4+ or CD8+ T cells sorted from blood, collected in a trial of the OX40 agonist ivuxolimab. This receptor was identified in an adult with an advanced solid tumor such as melanoma, head and neck, liver or kidney cancer. CDR3 loop: CASSFGEITDTQYF. The DNA of the CDR3 is TGCGCCAGCAGCTTCGGGGAGATCACAGATACGCAGTATTTT.